Sequencing of this TCR beta chain was carried out in a study of metastatic and nonmetastatic thyroid tumors (dated by TCRdb to 2020 to 2021). General notes on the study: For patients with malignant and with benign thyroid disease, the researchers compared repertoires between peripheral blood samples and tumor or nodule tissue samples. The investigation overall reported the following: In both blood and tumor samples, TCR beta diversity was reported to be significantly higher in malignant tumors than in benign nodules.

Libraries were prepared through PCR. Sequencing instrument: Illumina HiSeq 4000. The TCR beta-chain CDR3 region of each patient was profiled by high-throughput sequencing. The published analysis was carried out like this. A classifier to discriminate distant-metastatic papillary thyroid cancer patients was built from CDR3 differences across clinicopathological groups. Repertoire diversity was assessed with the Shannon index, and tumor-blood repertoire similarity with the Morisita-Horn index. TCRdb itself trimmed the public reads at Q25 with fastp, ran MiXCR and retained productive beta chains. Here the V and J calls rest on TCRdb's processing, not on the authors' analysis. The sample contains roughly 40,000 clones, around 10% of them found a single time. The ten biggest clones cover 7% to 9.5% of the sample. Regarding this clone: Its antigen specificity is not known. Base qualities are not provided; no much larger clone lies one nucleotide away.

No treatment had been received by any patient before thyroid surgery. Patient clinical samples collected from about 2012 to 2019 were retrospectively analysed using T-cell receptor beta sequencing. Including cysteine and phenylalanine, the CDR3 has 16 amino acids. Just CDR3 DNA is preserved here, 48 bases in frame from base 1. CDR1 and CDR2 (MGHRA, YSYEKL) derive from the germline V gene. V is trimmed back by 1 base and J by 2 bases, and the junction contains 4 bases that no gene match accounts for. This sequence was found in a male donor with papillary thyroid cancer or a benign thyroid nodule (not recorded which). Some clones in this sample may be carry-over from other donors' samples. The rearranged segments are TRBV4-1 and TRBJ2-7; 11 of the junction bases match TRBD2. The sample was blood. The CDR3 reads CASSQATSGITYEQYF. The DNA sequence is as follows: TGCGCCAGCAGCCAAGCGACTAGCGGGATCACCTACGAGCAGTACTTC.